This TCR beta chain was documented in a study of T cells in Graves' hyperthyroidism and ophthalmopathy. This clonotype was observed many times. Aged 18 to 65, the patients had hyperthyroidism that was newly diagnosed and had lasted under 2 months. PBMCs were sourced from roughly 9.1 ml fresh peripheral blood. The source material, RNA transcripts, was used to amplify TCR beta CDR3 regions. The primer set for the first-round RT-PCR of the TCR CDR3 was HTBI. MiXCR was run by TCRdb on the multiplex PCR reads, yielding one entry per CDR3 protein. The table has approximately 400,000 distinct CDR3 sequences, less than 20% seen once. The CDR3 loop spans 16 amino acids. Germline CDR1 reads LNHNV; CDR2 reads YYDKDF (reference sequence). The V gene lost 6 bases and the J gene lost 0 bases, with 15 bases spanning the gap.

The source is a woman aged 18-29 years with Graves' hyperthyroidism that later progressed to Graves' ophthalmopathy. The rearrangement links TRBV15 to TRBJ2-1; maybe TRBD1 (7 bases). The sequenced sample consisted of blood. The CDR3 region has the DNA TGTGCCACCAGGGTGCAGGGGGGACCCTCCTACAATGAGCAGTTCTTC. This sequence encodes CATRVQGGPSYNEQFF.